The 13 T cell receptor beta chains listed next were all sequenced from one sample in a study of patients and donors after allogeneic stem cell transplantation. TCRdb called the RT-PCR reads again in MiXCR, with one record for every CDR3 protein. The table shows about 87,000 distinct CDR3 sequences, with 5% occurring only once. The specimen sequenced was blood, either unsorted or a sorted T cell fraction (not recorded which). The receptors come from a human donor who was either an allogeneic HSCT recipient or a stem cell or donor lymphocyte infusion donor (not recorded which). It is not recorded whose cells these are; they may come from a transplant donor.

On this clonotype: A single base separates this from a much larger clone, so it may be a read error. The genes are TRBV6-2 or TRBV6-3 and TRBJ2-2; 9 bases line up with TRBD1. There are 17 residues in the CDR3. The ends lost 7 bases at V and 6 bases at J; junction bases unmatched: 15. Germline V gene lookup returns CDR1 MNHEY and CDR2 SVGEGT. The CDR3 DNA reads TGTGCCAGCAATAACGGGATGGGACAGGGTAACGCCGGGGAGCTGTTTTTT. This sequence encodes CASNNGMGQGNAGELFF.

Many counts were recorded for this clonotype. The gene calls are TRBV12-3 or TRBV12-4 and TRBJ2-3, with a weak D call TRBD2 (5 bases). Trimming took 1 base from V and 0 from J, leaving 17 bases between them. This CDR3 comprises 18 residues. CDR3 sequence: CASSLVKRAPKSTDTQYF. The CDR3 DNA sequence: TGTGCCAGCAGTTTAGTTAAGAGGGCGCCGAAGAGCACAGATACGCAGTATTTT.

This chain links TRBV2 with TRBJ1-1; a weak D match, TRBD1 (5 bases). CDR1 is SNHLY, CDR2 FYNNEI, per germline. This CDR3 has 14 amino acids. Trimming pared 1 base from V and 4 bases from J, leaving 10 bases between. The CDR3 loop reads CASSEGRGSTEAFF. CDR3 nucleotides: TGTGCCAGCAGTGAAGGAAGGGGTAGCACTGAAGCTTTCTTT.

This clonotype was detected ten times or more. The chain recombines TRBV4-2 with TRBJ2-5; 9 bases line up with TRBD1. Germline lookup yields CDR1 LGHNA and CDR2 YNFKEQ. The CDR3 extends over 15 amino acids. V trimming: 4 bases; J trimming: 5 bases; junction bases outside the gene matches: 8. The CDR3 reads CASSPTGQGMETQYF. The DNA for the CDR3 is TGTGCCAGCAGCCCCACGGGACAGGGAATGGAGACCCAGTACTTC.

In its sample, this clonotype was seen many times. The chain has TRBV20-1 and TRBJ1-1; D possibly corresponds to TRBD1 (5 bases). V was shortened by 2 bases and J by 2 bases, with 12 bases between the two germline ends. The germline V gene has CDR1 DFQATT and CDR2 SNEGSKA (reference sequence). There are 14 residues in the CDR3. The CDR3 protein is CSARRGEVNTEAFF. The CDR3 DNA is TGCAGTGCTAGAAGGGGAGAAGTAAACACTGAAGCTTTCTTT.

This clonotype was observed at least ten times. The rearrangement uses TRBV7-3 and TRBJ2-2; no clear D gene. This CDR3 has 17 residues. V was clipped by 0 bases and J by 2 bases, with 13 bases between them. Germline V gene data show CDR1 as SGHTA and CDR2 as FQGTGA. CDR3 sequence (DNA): TGTGCCAGCAGCTTAACGTACGCAGGTCCAAACACCGGGGAGCTGTTTTTT. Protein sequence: CASSLTYAGPNTGELFF.

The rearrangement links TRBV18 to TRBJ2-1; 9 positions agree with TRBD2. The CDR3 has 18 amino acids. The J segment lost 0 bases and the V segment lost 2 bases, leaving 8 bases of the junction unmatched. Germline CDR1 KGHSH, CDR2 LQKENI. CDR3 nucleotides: TGTGCCAGCTCACCAGGTAGTAGCGGGGGTATCTCCTACAATGAGCAGTTCTTC. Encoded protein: CASSPGSSGGISYNEQFF. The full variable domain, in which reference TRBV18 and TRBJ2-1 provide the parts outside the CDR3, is NAGVMQNPRHLVRRRGQEARLRCSPMKGHSHVYWYRQLPEEGLKFMVYLQKENIIDESGMPKERFSAEFPKEGPSILRIQQVVRGDSAAYFCASSPGSSGGISYNEQFFGPGTRLTVL.

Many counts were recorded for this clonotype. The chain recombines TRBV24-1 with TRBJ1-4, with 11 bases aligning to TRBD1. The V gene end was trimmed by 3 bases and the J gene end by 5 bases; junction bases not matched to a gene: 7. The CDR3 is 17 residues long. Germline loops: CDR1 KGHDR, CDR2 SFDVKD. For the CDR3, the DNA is TGTGCCACCAGTGATCCGGGTGGGACAGGGGGGAATGAAAAACTGTTTTTT. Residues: CATSDPGGTGGNEKLFF.

The CDR3 DNA reads as TGTGCCAGCAGTGAAATTCTAGCGGGCCTAGGCTCCTACAATGAGCAGTTCTTC. Translation: CASSEILAGLGSYNEQFF. The chain couples TRBV6-1 to TRBJ2-1; 8 bases align to TRBD2. Trimming took 2 bases from V and 0 from J; bases not matched to a gene: 9. The CDR3 totals 18 residues. Looked up from germline, CDR1 is MNHNS and CDR2 is SASEGT.

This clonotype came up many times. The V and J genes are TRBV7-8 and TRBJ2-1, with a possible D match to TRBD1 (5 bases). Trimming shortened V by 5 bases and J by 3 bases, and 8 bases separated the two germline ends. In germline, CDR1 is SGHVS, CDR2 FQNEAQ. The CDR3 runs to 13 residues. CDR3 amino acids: CASSQDNYNEQFF. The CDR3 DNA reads TGTGCCAGCAGCCAGGACAACTACAATGAGCAGTTCTTC.

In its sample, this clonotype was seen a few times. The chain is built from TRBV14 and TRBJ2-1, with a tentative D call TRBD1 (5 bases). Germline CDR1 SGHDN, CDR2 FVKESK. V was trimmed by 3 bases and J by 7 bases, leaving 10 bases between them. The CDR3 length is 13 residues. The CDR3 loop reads CASSHDRGNEQFF. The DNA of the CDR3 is TGTGCCAGCAGCCACGATAGGGGAAATGAGCAGTTCTTC.

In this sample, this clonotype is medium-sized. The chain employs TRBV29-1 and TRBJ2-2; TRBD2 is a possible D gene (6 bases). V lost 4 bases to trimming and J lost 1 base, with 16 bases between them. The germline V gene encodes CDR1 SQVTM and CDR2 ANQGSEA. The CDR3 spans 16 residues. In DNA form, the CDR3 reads TGCAGCGTTGCCGGGGAGGAGCTTCTGAACACCGGGGAGCTGTTTTTT. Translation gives CSVAGEELLNTGELFF.

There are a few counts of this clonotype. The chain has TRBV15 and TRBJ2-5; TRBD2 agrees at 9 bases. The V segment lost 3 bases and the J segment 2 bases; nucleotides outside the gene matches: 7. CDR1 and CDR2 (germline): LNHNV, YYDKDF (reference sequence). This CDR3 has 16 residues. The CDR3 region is CATSRRQTSGQETQYF. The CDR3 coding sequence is TGTGCCACCAGCAGGCGCCAAACTAGCGGGCAAGAGACCCAGTACTTC.